The present T cell receptor beta chain was sequenced within a study of metastatic and nonmetastatic thyroid tumors. Across the study: A comparison of repertoires was made across blood and tumor or nodule tissue from malignant and benign thyroid patients. Findings and limits, study-wide: As reported, TCR beta diversity in blood and tumor was significantly higher in malignant thyroid tumors than in benign nodules.

Trimming took 0 bases from V and 8 from J; bases not matched to a gene: 15. Germline lookup yields CDR1 DFQATT and CDR2 SNEGSKA (reference sequence). The CDR3 has 16 residues. Not a single patient had been given any form of treatment at any point before undergoing thyroid surgery. About this clone: The antigen is unknown.

Study processing details: To classify distant metastasis in papillary thyroid cancer, a model was built from CDR3 differences across clinicopathological groups. TCRdb re-called the PCR reads through MiXCR. The authors' filters were not applied to this entry. There are 5,000 or so clones in the sample; 20% to 25% occur only once, and 14% to 15% lies in the top ten. Sequenced material: adjacent normal tissue. This clonotype was sampled from a female donor with papillary thyroid cancer or a benign thyroid nodule (not recorded which). Some clones in this sample may be carry-over from other donors' samples. The chain is built from TRBV20-1 and TRBJ1-2; 7 bases are a match to TRBD1. CDR3 nucleotide sequence: TGCAGTGCTAGAGATCCCACGACAGGGTGGGGTCTAGGCTACACCTTC. It encodes CSARDPTTGWGLGYTF.